This entry concerns a single T cell receptor (beta chain). With 5 bases clipped from V and 4 bases from J, the junction kept 14 bases outside the gene matches. Per the germline V gene, CDR1 is LNHDA and CDR2 is SQIVND (reference sequence). The CDR3 covers 17 residues. PCR amplification relied on 60 Vbeta primers (plus 13 Jbeta primers). Clones were read by immunoSEQ multiplex PCR, and TCRdb kept only the in-frame ones, dropping some. In the table there are about 160,000 clones, 82% of which are singletons. The data belong to a study of cytomegalovirus exposure and HLA in healthy donors. The sequence derives from a girl between 2 and 10 years old in good health and CMV-seropositive. The rearrangement joins TRBV19 to TRBJ1-2; 9 positions match TRBD1. Sequencing was carried out using PBMCs. As DNA, the CDR3 is TGTGCCAGTAGTCCCCGGACAGGGGTCTTACGAATCTATGGCTACACCTTC. It translates to CASSPRTGVLRIYGYTF.